These 18 T cell receptor beta chains were sequenced from one sample in a study of blood T cell repertoires in COVID-19 (dated by TCRdb to between 2020 and 2021). The library was made by the immunoSEQ multiplex PCR assay. TCRdb holds this immuneACCESS table with in-frame rearrangements only. Some clones are missing; in checked studies, unresolved V genes explain under half, and the rest has no known cause. Recorded for this sample are about 210,000 clones; around 90% of them occurred a single time. The ten largest account for about 7% of the sample. Sample: PBMCs or T cells enriched from blood (not recorded which). The receptors originated from a man aged 25-45 years in a cohort exposed to, infected with or recovered from COVID-19 (not recorded which).

The chain recombines TRBV1 with TRBJ2-2; the table's D gene call, TRBD2, was not cross checked with the DNA. TRBV1 is designated a pseudogene. The CDR3 totals 21 residues. The CDR3 protein is CTSSQDRDSGRPTPNTGELFF. CDR3 sequence (DNA): TGCACCAGCAGCCAAGATCGAGATAGCGGGAGGCCTACCCCAAACACCGGGGAGCTGTTTTTT.

The chain carries TRBV24-1 and TRBJ1-5; 8 nucleotides line up with TRBD1. The J segment lost 4 bases and the V segment lost 5 bases, leaving 6 bases of the junction unmatched. Germline CDR1 is KGHDR and CDR2 is SFDVKD. CDR3 size: 15 residues. The CDR3 coding sequence is TGTGCCACCAGTGCCTGGGACAGGCTGAATCAGCCCCAGCATTTT. Amino acid sequence: CATSAWDRLNQPQHF.

Regarding this clone: The same CDR3 arises from other DNA sequences in this sample as well. This chain joins TRBV6-5 and TRBJ1-1; D gene unclear. V was shortened by 0 bases and J by 2 bases, with 4 bases between the two germline ends. CDR1 MNHEY and CDR2 SVGAGI come from the germline V gene. The CDR3 totals 13 residues. In DNA, the CDR3 is TGTGCCAGCAGTTACTCGAGAAACACTGAAGCTTTCTTT. It encodes CASSYSRNTEAFF.

The chain joins TRBV5-1 to TRBJ2-7; D is perhaps TRBD2 (6 bases). Germline V gene lookup returns CDR1 SGHRS and CDR2 YFSETQ. This CDR3 is built from 15 residues. Trimming pared 4 bases from V and 2 bases from J, leaving 16 bases between. The CDR3 spells CASSPRDGGAYEQYF. The CDR3 DNA reads as TGCGCCAGCAGCCCCAGGGACGGAGGGGCCTACGAGCAGTACTTC.

The rearrangement uses TRBV6-5 and TRBJ2-2, with 8 bases identical to TRBD1. V trimming: 6 bases; J trimming: 5 bases; junction bases outside the gene matches: 8. The CDR3 extends over 15 amino acids. CDR1 MNHEY and CDR2 SVGAGI come from the germline V gene. The CDR3 coding sequence is TGTGCCAGCAGCGCCCGCCGGACAGGGACCGGGGAGCTGTTTTTT. This codes for CASSARRTGTGELFF.

This chain links TRBV10-3 with TRBJ1-4; D perhaps matches TRBD1 (5 bases). CDR3 length: 15 residues. Looked up from germline, CDR1 is ENHRY and CDR2 is SYGVKD. The V gene lost 4 bases and the J gene lost 7 bases, with 16 bases spanning the gap. CDR3 loop: CAISGEQDYFEKLFF. In DNA, the CDR3 is TGTGCCATCAGTGGCGAACAGGATTATTTTGAAAAACTGTTTTTT.

This chain links TRBV19 with TRBJ1-5; D not certain. CDR1 LNHDA and CDR2 SQIVND come from the germline V gene (reference sequence). The CDR3 loop spans 17 amino acids. V gave up 0 bases and J gave up 1 base, with 13 bases separating them. CDR3 DNA: TGTGCCAGTAGTATAGATGAGTGGGGAGGGAGCAATCAGCCCCAGCATTTT. Its protein is CASSIDEWGGSNQPQHF.

Of note for this clone: The germline gene is not matched at one end of the junction; a read error may be the cause. V and J are TRBV7-3 and TRBJ1-1, with D tentatively TRBD1 (6 bases). The CDR3 extends over 13 amino acids. Germline V gene sequence: CDR1 SGHTA, CDR2 FQGTGA. CDR3 sequence: CASSITNQGRAFF. The CDR3 DNA sequence: TGTGCCAGCAGCATAACTAACCAGGGGCGAGCTTTCTTT.

This chain joins TRBV15 and TRBJ1-5; 7 nucleotides agree with TRBD1. Germline CDR1 LNHNV, CDR2 YYDKDF (reference sequence). CDR3 length: 18 residues. Germline trimming cut 0 bases from V and 3 bases from J; bases unmatched to any gene: 11. CDR3 in DNA: TGTGCCACCAGCAGAGATTACTCGACAGGGCGGGTCAATCAGCCCCAGCATTTT. This encodes CATSRDYSTGRVNQPQHF.

This rearrangement joins TRBV7-6 to TRBJ2-7, with TRBD1 matching over 9 bases. Trimming at V came to 5 bases and at J to 5 bases, leaving 7 bases not matched to a gene. CDR3 length: 14 residues. Germline V gives CDR1 SGHVS, CDR2 FNYEAQ. Here the CDR3 reads CASSLGTGRDEQYF. Written as DNA, the CDR3 is TGTGCCAGCAGCCTCGGGACAGGGCGGGACGAGCAGTACTTC.

This clone was observed a handful of times. The chain links TRBV9 to TRBJ2-7, with TRBD2 matching over 9 bases. J was trimmed by 4 bases and V by 3 bases; bases with no gene match: 8. In germline, CDR1 is SGDLS, CDR2 YYNGEE. CDR3 size: 15 residues. CDR3 sequence reads: CASSARAGGLYEQYF. Here the CDR3 DNA reads TGTGCCAGCAGCGCACGAGCGGGAGGATTGTACGAGCAGTACTTC.

CDR3 sequence reads: CASSFPPPGNEKLFF. The CDR3, as DNA: TGTGCCAGTAGTTTCCCCCCGCCGGGAAATGAAAAACTGTTTTTT. This chain joins TRBV19 and TRBJ1-4; D call uncertain. V gave up 5 bases and J gave up 5 bases, with 15 bases separating them. CDR3 length: 15 residues. Germline V gives CDR1 LNHDA, CDR2 SQIVND (reference sequence).

The chain links TRBV10-3 to TRBJ1-2; maybe TRBD1 (5 bases). Per the germline V gene, CDR1 is ENHRY and CDR2 is SYGVKD. The ends were cut back, 9 bases at V and 6 bases at J, with 17 bases in the middle. The CDR3 sequence is 13 residues long. This chain's CDR3 is CAIAPGRGDGYTF. Written as DNA, the CDR3 is TGTGCCATTGCTCCGGGGAGGGGCGATGGCTACACCTTC.

Comments on this clone: One junction end does not reproduce the germline sequence, and a read error may be involved. The chain links TRBV19 to TRBJ2-5, with TRBD2 as a possible D gene (6 bases). From germline, CDR1 is LNHDA and CDR2 SQIVND (reference sequence). The CDR3 runs to 15 residues. The chain's CDR3 is CASRTVGTPQEAQYF. CDR3 nucleotide sequence: TGTGCCAGTAGGACTGTTGGGACTCCCCAAGAGGCCCAGTACTTC.

This chain connects TRBV10-3 to TRBJ2-7, with D perhaps matching TRBD1 (9 bases). The germline CDR1 and CDR2 sequences are ENHRY and SYGVKD. Trimming left V 5 bases short and J 5 bases short, with 19 bases between. The CDR3 totals 15 residues. CDR3 protein: CAISYNRGREDEQYF. Written as DNA, the CDR3 is TGTGCCATCAGTTATAACAGGGGGCGGGAGGACGAGCAGTACTTC.

CDR3: CASSVDPPPFGGAARSTDTQYF. CDR3 DNA sequence: TGTGCCAGCAGCGTAGACCCCCCGCCATTTGGAGGGGCGGCAAGGAGCACAGATACGCAGTATTTT. The V gene is TRBV9, the J gene TRBJ2-3, with D perhaps TRBD2 (6 bases). V was clipped by 0 bases and J by 0 bases, with 29 bases between them. Germline lookup yields CDR1 SGDLS and CDR2 YYNGEE. The CDR3 is made up of 22 amino acids.

This clone came up once. This sequence joins TRBV19 and TRBJ1-3; TRBD1 aligns across 7 bases. Losses at the gene ends were 7 bases for V and 2 bases for J; bases not matched to a gene: 2. CDR3 size: 13 residues. Per germline, CDR1 LNHDA and CDR2 SQIVND (reference sequence). CDR3 sequence reads: CASTGTAGNTIYF. DNA of the CDR3: TGTGCCAGTACGGGGACAGCTGGAAACACCATATATTTT. Combining the CDR3 with reference TRBV19 and TRBJ1-3 gives the whole variable domain DGGITQSPKYLFRKEGQNVTLSCEQNLNHDAMYWYRQDPGQGLRLIYYSQIVNDFQKGDIAEGYSVSREKKESFPLTVTSAQKNPTAFYLCASTGTAGNTIYFGEGSWLTVV.

The gene calls are TRBV28 and TRBJ2-7, with 8 bases matching TRBD1. Trimming at V came to 3 bases and at J to 3 bases, leaving 4 bases not matched to a gene. Germline V gene lookup returns CDR1 MDHEN and CDR2 SYDVKM. This CDR3 is built from 14 residues. The CDR3 DNA is TGTGCCAGCAGTTTCCGTACAGGGGGCTACGAGCAGTACTTC. Protein sequence: CASSFRTGGYEQYF.